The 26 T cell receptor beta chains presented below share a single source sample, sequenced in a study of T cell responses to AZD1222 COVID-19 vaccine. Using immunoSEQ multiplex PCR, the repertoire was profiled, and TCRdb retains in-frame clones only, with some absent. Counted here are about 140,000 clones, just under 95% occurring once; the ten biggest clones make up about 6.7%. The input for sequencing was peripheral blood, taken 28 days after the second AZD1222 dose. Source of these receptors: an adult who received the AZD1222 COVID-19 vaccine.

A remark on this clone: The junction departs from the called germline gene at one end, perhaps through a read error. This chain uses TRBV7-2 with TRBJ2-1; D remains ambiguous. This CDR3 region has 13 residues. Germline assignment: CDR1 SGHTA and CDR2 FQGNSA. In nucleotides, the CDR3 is TGTGCCAGCAGCTTTCCGAAGTACACTGAGCAGTTCTTC. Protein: CASSFPKYTEQFF.

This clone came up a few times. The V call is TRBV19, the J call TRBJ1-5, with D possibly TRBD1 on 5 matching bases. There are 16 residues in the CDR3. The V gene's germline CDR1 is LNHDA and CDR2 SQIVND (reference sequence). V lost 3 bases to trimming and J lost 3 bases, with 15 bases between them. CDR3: CASSIQGGRDNQPQHF. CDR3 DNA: TGTGCCAGTAGTATCCAGGGCGGACGGGACAATCAGCCCCAGCATTTT.

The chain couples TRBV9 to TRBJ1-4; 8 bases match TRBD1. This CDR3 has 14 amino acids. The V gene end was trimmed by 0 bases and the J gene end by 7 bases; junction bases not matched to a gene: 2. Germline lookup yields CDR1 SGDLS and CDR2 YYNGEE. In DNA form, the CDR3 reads TGTGCCAGCAGCGTAGCAGGGGGCAGTGAAAAACTGTTTTTT. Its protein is CASSVAGGSEKLFF.

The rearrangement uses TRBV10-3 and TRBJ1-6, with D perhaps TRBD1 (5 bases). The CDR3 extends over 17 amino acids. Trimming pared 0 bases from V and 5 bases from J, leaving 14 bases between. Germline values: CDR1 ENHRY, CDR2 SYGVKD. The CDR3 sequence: CAISESGGARNNSPLHF. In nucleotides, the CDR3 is TGTGCCATCAGTGAGTCAGGAGGGGCGAGAAATAATTCACCCCTCCACTTT.

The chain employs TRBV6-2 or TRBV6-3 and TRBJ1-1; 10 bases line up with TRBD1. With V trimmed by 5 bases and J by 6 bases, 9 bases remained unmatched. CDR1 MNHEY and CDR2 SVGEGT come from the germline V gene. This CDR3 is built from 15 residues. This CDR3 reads CASSPGQGRIAEAFF. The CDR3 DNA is TGTGCCAGCAGTCCGGGACAGGGGAGGATCGCTGAAGCTTTCTTT.

The DNA of the CDR3 is TGTGCCAGCAGTTTAAAAGGGACAGGTGGCTACACCTTC. This encodes CASSLKGTGGYTF. V usage is TRBV27 and J usage is TRBJ1-2, with 8 bases lining up with TRBD1. Germline V gene data show CDR1 as MNHEY and CDR2 as SMNVEV (reference sequence). The CDR3 covers 13 residues. Losses at the gene ends were 2 bases for V and 7 bases for J; bases not matched to a gene: 3.

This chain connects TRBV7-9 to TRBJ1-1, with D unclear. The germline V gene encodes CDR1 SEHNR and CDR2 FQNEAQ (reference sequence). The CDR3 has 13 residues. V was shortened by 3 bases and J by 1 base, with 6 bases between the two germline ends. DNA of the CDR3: TGTGCCAGCAGCTTTAGGGAGAACACTGAAGCTTTCTTT. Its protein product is CASSFRENTEAFF.

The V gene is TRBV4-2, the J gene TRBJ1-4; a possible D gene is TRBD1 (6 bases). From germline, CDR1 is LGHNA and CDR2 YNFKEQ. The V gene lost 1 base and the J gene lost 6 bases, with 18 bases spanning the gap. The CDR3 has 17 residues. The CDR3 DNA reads TGTGCCAGCAGCCAAGCTCCGGCGGGGACAAACTATGAAAAACTGTTTTTT. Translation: CASSQAPAGTNYEKLFF.

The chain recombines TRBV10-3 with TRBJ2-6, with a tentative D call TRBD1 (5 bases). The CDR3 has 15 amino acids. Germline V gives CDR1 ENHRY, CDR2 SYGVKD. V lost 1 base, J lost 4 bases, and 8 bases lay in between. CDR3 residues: CAISEFRQGANVLTF. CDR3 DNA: TGTGCCATCAGTGAGTTCCGACAGGGGGCCAACGTCCTGACTTTC.

The CDR3: CASSEYEGSADTQYF. The CDR3 DNA reads TGTGCCAGCAGTGAATATGAAGGGAGTGCAGATACGCAGTATTTT. The gene calls are TRBV6-1 and TRBJ2-3; D is possibly TRBD2 (5 bases). Per germline, CDR1 MNHNS and CDR2 SASEGT. This CDR3 region has 15 residues. V gave up 2 bases and J gave up 4 bases, with 13 bases separating them.

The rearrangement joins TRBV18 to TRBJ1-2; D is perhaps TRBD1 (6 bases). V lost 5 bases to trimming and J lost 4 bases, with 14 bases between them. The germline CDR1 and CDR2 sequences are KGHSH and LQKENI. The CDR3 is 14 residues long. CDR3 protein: CASSSQGLSYGYTF. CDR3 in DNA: TGTGCCAGCTCATCACAGGGCCTGAGCTATGGCTACACCTTC. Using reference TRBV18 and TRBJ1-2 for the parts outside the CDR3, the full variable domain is NAGVMQNPRHLVRRRGQEARLRCSPMKGHSHVYWYRQLPEEGLKFMVYLQKENIIDESGMPKERFSAEFPKEGPSILRIQQVVRGDSAAYFCASSSQGLSYGYTFGSGTRLTVV.

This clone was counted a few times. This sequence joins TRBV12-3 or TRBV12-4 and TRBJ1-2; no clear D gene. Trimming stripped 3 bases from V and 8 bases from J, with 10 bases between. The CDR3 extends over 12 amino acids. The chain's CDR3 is CASSFGVEGYTF. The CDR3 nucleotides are TGTGCCAGCAGTTTCGGAGTCGAGGGCTACACCTTC.

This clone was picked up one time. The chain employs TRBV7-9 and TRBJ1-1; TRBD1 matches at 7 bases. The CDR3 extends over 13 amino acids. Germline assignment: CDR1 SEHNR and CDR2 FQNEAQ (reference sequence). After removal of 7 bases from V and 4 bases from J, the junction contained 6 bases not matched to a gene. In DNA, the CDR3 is TGTGCCAGCAACCAGGGGGTTCGCACTGAAGCTTTCTTT. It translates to CASNQGVRTEAFF.

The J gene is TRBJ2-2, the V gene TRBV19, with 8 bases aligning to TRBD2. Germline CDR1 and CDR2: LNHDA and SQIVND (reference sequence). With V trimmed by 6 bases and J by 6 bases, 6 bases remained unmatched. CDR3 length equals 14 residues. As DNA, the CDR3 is TGTGCCAGTAGACGCGGGGGGCGGGCCGGGGAGCTGTTTTTT. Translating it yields CASRRGGRAGELFF.

In nucleotides, the CDR3 is TGTGCCAGCAGTTCGGGTGAAATTGAAGCTTTCTTT. It is translated as CASSSGEIEAFF. V gene TRBV12-3 or TRBV12-4 combines with J gene TRBJ1-1; D uncertain. Trimming cost V 4 bases and J 7 bases, with 10 bases left between them. The CDR3 spans 12 residues.

Written as DNA, the CDR3 is TGTGCCAGCAGCTTAGAGATGATCGGAAATCAAGAGACCCAGTACTTC. This codes for CASSLEMIGNQETQYF. The chain recombines TRBV11-2 with TRBJ2-5; D unclear. Germline CDR1 is SGHAT and CDR2 is FQNNGV. Trimming pared 0 bases from V and 2 bases from J, leaving 13 bases between. This CDR3 spans 16 amino acids.

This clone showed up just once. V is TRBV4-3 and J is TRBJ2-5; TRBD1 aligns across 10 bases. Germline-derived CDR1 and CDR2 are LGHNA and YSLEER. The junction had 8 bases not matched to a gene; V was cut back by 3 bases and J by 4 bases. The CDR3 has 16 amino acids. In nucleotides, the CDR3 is TGCGCCAGCAGCCACCGCGGGGACAGGGGAGGAGAGACCCAGTACTTC. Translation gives CASSHRGDRGGETQYF.

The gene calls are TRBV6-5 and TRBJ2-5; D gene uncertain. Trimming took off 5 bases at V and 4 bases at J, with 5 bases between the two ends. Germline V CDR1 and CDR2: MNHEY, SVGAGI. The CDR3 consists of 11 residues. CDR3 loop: CASSTRETQYF. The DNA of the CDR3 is TGTGCCAGCAGTACGAGAGAGACCCAGTACTTC.

For the CDR3, the DNA is TGTGCCAGCAGTTTATTGCCCCGACAGGGCTACATATCTGGCTACACCTTC. It translates to CASSLLPRQGYISGYTF. The chain uses TRBV28 and TRBJ1-2, with 7 bases identical to TRBD1. The trim removed 1 base at V and 7 bases at J, leaving 15 bases unmatched. Germline-derived CDR1 and CDR2 are MDHEN and SYDVKM. There are 17 residues in the CDR3.

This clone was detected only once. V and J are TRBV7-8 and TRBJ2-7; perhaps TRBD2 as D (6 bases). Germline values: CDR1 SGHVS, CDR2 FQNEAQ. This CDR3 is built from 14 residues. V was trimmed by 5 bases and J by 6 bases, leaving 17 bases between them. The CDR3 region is CASSLTAGFSEQYF. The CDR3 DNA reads TGTGCCAGCAGCCTAACCGCGGGGTTTAGCGAGCAGTACTTC.

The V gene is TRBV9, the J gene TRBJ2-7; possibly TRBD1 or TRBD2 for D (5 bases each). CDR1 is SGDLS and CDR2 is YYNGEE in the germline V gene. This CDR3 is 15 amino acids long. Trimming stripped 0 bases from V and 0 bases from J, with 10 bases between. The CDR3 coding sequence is TGTGCCAGCAGCGTAGGAGGGGCTAGCTCCTACGAGCAGTACTTC. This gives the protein CASSVGGASSYEQYF. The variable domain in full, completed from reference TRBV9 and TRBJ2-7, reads DSGVTQTPKHLITATGQRVTLRCSPRSGDLSVYWYQQSLDQGLQFLIQYYNGEERAKGNILERFSAQQFPDLHSELNLSSLELGDSALYFCASSVGGASSYEQYFGPGTRLTVT.

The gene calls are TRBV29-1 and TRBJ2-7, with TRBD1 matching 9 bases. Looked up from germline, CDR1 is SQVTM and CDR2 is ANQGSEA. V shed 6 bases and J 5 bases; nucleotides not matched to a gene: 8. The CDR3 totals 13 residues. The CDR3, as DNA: TGCAGCGTAAGGGACAGGGTTGCCCACGAGCAGTACTTC. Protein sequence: CSVRDRVAHEQYF.

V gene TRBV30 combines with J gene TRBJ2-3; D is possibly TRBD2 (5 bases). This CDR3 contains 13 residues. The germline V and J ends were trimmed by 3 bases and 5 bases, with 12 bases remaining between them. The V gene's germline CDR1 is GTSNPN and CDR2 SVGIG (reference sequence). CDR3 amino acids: CAWSQRYGDTQYF. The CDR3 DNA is TGTGCCTGGAGCCAGCGGTACGGAGATACGCAGTATTTT. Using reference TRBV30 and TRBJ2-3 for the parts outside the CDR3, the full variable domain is SQTIHQWPATLVQPVGSPLSLECTVEGTSNPNLYWYRQAAGRGLQLLFYSVGIGQISSEVPQNLSASRPQDRQFILSSKKLLLSDSGFYLCAWSQRYGDTQYFGPGTRLTVL.

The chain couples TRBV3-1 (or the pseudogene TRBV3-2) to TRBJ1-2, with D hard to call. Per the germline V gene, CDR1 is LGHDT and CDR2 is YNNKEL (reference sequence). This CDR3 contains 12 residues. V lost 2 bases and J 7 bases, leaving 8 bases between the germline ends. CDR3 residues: CASSQRSSGYTF. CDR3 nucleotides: TGTGCCAGCAGCCAACGGTCGAGTGGCTACACCTTC.

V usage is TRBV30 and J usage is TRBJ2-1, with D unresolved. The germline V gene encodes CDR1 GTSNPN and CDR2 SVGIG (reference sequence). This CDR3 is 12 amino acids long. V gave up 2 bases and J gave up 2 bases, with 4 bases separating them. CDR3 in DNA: TGTGCCTGGAGTACTACCTACAATGAGCAGTTCTTC. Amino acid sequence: CAWSTTYNEQFF.

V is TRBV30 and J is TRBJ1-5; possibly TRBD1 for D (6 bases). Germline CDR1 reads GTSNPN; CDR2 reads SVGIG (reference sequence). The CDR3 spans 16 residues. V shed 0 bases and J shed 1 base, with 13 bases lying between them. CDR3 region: CAWSVRGAWSNQPQHF. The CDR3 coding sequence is TGTGCCTGGAGTGTAAGGGGGGCCTGGAGCAATCAGCCCCAGCATTTT.